The 13 T cell receptor beta chains below all came from one sample that was sequenced in a study of T-cell reconstitution after alpha-beta-depleted transplantation in children. Unique molecular identifiers were incorporated when the TCRbeta library was constructed. TCRdb redid the calling of the PCR reads with MiXCR, one entry per CDR3 protein. Altogether roughly 350,000 distinct CDR3 sequences are present, 15% to 20% being singletons, with the ten largest covering about 41%. Sequencing used PBMCs, mostly from graft donor cells, obtained 360 days after TCRalphabeta/CD19-depleted stem cell transplant. Every receptor here comes from a male patient between 2 and 15 years old who had a stem cell transplant for acute lymphoblastic leukemia, so the T cells may come from the graft donor.

The J gene is TRBJ2-6, the V gene TRBV5-6; D perhaps matches TRBD1 (6 bases). This CDR3 is 17 amino acids long. From germline, CDR1 is SGHDT and CDR2 YYEEEE. With 4 bases removed from V and 1 base from J, the gap between germline ends came to 15 bases. CDR3 sequence reads: CASSKGTGWSGANVLTF. The CDR3 bases are TGTGCCAGCAGCAAAGGTACAGGGTGGTCTGGGGCCAACGTCCTGACTTTC.

This clonotype came up a few times. The CDR3 sequence is CASSLTTGWDTDTQYF. The CDR3 DNA reads as TGCGCCAGCAGCTTGACGACAGGGTGGGACACAGATACGCAGTATTTT. This chain uses TRBV5-1 with TRBJ2-3, with 7 bases that match TRBD1. J was trimmed by 2 bases and V by 1 base; bases with no gene match: 7. This CDR3 is 16 amino acids long. Germline-derived CDR1 and CDR2 are SGHRS and YFSETQ.

This clonotype has just a few counts. The chain recombines TRBV28 with TRBJ2-7; 7 bases fit TRBD2. The germline V gene has CDR1 MDHEN and CDR2 SYDVKM. V lost 3 bases to trimming and J lost 2 bases; unmatched junction nucleotides: 4. The CDR3 contains 14 residues. Written as DNA, the CDR3 is TGTGCCAGCAGTTTCGCGGGAGTCCCCTACGAGCAGTACTTC. Translated, it gives CASSFAGVPYEQYF. Full variable domain (rest looked up from reference TRBV28 and TRBJ2-7): DVKVTQSSRYLVKRTGEKVFLECVQDMDHENMFWYRQDPGLGLRLIYFSYDVKMKEKGDIPEGYSVSREKKERFSLILESASTNQTSMYLCASSFAGVPYEQYFGPGTRLTVT.

This clonotype was seen at least ten times. The chain combines TRBV20-1 with TRBJ2-4; maybe TRBD1 (7 bases). Germline V gene sequence: CDR1 DFQATT, CDR2 SNEGSKA (reference sequence). Trimming left V 1 base short and J 0 bases short, with 13 bases between. The CDR3 sequence is 16 residues long. The CDR3 bases are TGCAGTGCTAGAGCGGGCAGGGGGGTAGCCAAAAACATTCAGTACTTC. Its protein product is CSARAGRGVAKNIQYF.

The CDR3 coding sequence is TGTGCCAGCACCCCGACAGGGATGAGTTCGGAGACCCAGTACTTC. Residues: CASTPTGMSSETQYF. V and J are TRBV28 and TRBJ2-5; TRBD1 matches at 7 bases. The trim removed 7 bases at V and 5 bases at J, leaving 13 bases unmatched. CDR1 is MDHEN, CDR2 SYDVKM, per germline. The CDR3 spans 15 residues. Filled out from reference TRBV28 and TRBJ2-5, the complete variable domain reads DVKVTQSSRYLVKRTGEKVFLECVQDMDHENMFWYRQDPGLGLRLIYFSYDVKMKEKGDIPEGYSVSREKKERFSLILESASTNQTSMYLCASTPTGMSSETQYFGPGTRLLVL.

This clonotype was counted ten times or more. DNA of the CDR3: TGCAGCTCCCATAGCGGGTTGTCCACAGATACGCAGTATTTT. Translation: CSSHSGLSTDTQYF. The chain is built from TRBV29-1 and TRBJ2-3; TRBD2 aligns across 7 bases. This CDR3 has 14 residues. The V and J ends lost 8 bases and 2 bases, in that order; junction bases with no gene match: 10. From germline, CDR1 is SQVTM and CDR2 ANQGSEA.

This clonotype appeared many times. This sequence joins TRBV12-3 or TRBV12-4 and TRBJ1-5; D is undetermined. The CDR3 length is 13 residues. Trimming shortened V by 2 bases and J by 4 bases, and 6 bases separated the two germline ends. The CDR3 spells CASSLLGNQPQHF. CDR3 nucleotides: TGTGCCAGCAGTTTATTGGGGAATCAGCCCCAGCATTTT.

In this sample, this clonotype turned up many times. The V gene is TRBV6-5, the J gene TRBJ2-1; 7 nucleotides agree with TRBD2. Germline trimming cut 6 bases from V and 5 bases from J; bases unmatched to any gene: 25. This CDR3 comprises 20 residues. Germline CDR1 reads MNHEY; CDR2 reads SVGAGI. The CDR3 bases are TGTGCCAGCAGCCCCGATGAGGCTACATTTGGGGGAGGGAAAAACAATGAGCAGTTCTTC. Protein: CASSPDEATFGGGKNNEQFF.

This clonotype was detected only a few times. The chain links TRBV2 to TRBJ1-6; TRBD1 matches 8 bases. This CDR3 has 14 amino acids. Germline-derived CDR1 and CDR2 are SNHLY and FYNNEI. After removal of 3 bases from V and 9 bases from J, the junction contained 4 bases not matched to a gene. The CDR3 nucleotides are TGTGCCAGCAGTGATGGCAGGGGGCCTTCACCCCTCCACTTT. It yields the protein CASSDGRGPSPLHF. The whole variable domain, filled in from reference TRBV2 and TRBJ1-6, reads EPEVTQTPSHQVTQMGQEVILRCVPISNHLYFYWYRQILGQKVEFLVSFYNNEISEKSEIFDDQFSVERPDGSNFTLKIRSTKLEDSAMYFCASSDGRGPSPLHFGNGTRLTVT.

The rearrangement uses TRBV5-1 and TRBJ2-3, with a possible D match to TRBD1 (5 bases). V was pared by 1 base and J by 9 bases, with 12 bases between. The CDR3 consists of 13 residues. Germline CDR1 SGHRS, CDR2 YFSETQ. CDR3 protein: CASSLPGKATQYF. The CDR3 region has the DNA TGCGCCAGCAGCTTGCCAGGGAAAGCAACGCAGTATTTT.

This clonotype has only a few counts. The chain carries TRBV3-1 and TRBJ2-1; D unclear. In germline, CDR1 is LGHDT, CDR2 YNNKEL (reference sequence). V was clipped by 1 base and J by 4 bases, with 11 bases between them. CDR3 length equals 15 residues. The CDR3 region is CASSQGPGPYNEQFF. The CDR3 DNA is TGTGCCAGCAGCCAAGGCCCTGGACCTTACAATGAGCAGTTCTTC.

Ten or more counts support this clonotype. V gene TRBV7-9 combines with J gene TRBJ2-3; 9 bases agree with TRBD1. Germline-derived CDR1 and CDR2 are SEHNR and FQNEAQ (reference sequence). After removal of 0 bases from V and 4 bases from J, the junction contained 2 bases not matched to a gene. The CDR3 has 15 amino acids. The CDR3 DNA follows: TGTGCCAGCAGCTTAGCGACAGGGGGTGCAGATACGCAGTATTTT. Protein product: CASSLATGGADTQYF.

The rearrangement uses TRBV7-9 and TRBJ1-4; no clear D gene. The ends were cut back, 5 bases at V and 6 bases at J, with 16 bases in the middle. Germline CDR1 reads SEHNR; CDR2 reads FQNEAQ (reference sequence). The CDR3 is 15 amino acids. CDR3 amino acids: CASSNLRRWDEKLFF. CDR3 DNA sequence: TGTGCCAGCAGCAACTTAAGGCGGTGGGATGAAAAACTGTTTTTT. Full variable domain (rest looked up from reference TRBV7-9 and TRBJ1-4): DTGVSQNPRHKITKRGQNVTFRCDPISEHNRLYWYRQTLGQGPEFLTYFQNEAQLEKSRLLSDRFSAERPKGSFSTLEIQRTEQGDSAMYLCASSNLRRWDEKLFFGSGTQLSVL.